The clone carrying this T cell receptor beta chain has a handful of counts. No antigen is known for it. This sample was taken from a study of regulatory T cells in long-lasting Graves disease. General study findings and limits: Persistent disease exhibited a predilection for TRBV28, TRBJ1-2 and TRBJ2-5.

From germline, CDR1 is DFQATT and CDR2 SNEGSKA (reference sequence). J was trimmed by 4 bases and V by 5 bases; bases with no gene match: 4. The CDR3 contains 12 residues. Time point specified: newly diagnosed GD, antithyroid drugs for less than 3 months. From RNA extracted from PBMCs, the TCR library was made. A blood draw put approximately 9 milliliters of peripheral blood into EDTA tubes. iRepertoire HTBI primers and Arm-PCR of CDR3 regions built TCR beta libraries. Using its own MiXCR run on the multiplex PCR reads, TCRdb lists one record per CDR3 protein. The profile covers about 540,000 distinct CDR3 sequences, with around an eighth appearing a single time and about 10% taken by the ten largest. The same sample was also studied in work on T cells in Graves' hyperthyroidism and ophthalmopathy. That paper adds: Graves' hyperthyroidism qualified as stable when ophthalmopathy did not progress within 18 months. The HTBI primer set served for first-round RT-PCR of the TCR CDR3.

The source of this sequence is a man aged 25 to 45 with Graves disease. This chain uses TRBV20-1 with TRBJ2-5; 7 bases agree with TRBD2. The specimen was peripheral blood mononuclear cells (PBMCs), collected at new diagnosis, from a patient treated with antithyroid drugs. CDR3 in DNA: TGCAGTGCTTGGACTAGACGAGAGACCCAGTACTTC. It translates to CSAWTRRETQYF.